Below are 12 T cell receptor beta chains sequenced from a single sample in a study of T cell repertoires in cytomegalovirus infection. TCRdb called the reads again in MiXCR, with one record for every CDR3 protein. The sample lists about 890,000 distinct CDR3 sequences, approximately 31% seen once, with around 15% in the top ten. No antigens are known for them. Source: cultured CD8+ T cells from PBMCs, taken from culture after CMV antigen stimulation. The receptors stem from a human donor in good health (CMV status not recorded). Some clones in this sample may be carry-over from other donors' samples.

The DNA for the CDR3 is TGTGCCAGCAGCCCAATGGGCGGGGTTCCTAGCACAGATACGCAGTATTTT. Its translation: CASSPMGGVPSTDTQYF. This chain joins TRBV7-2 and TRBJ2-3; D may be TRBD2 (6 bases). From germline, CDR1 is SGHTA and CDR2 FQGNSA. Trimming removed 5 bases from V and 0 bases from J, with 18 bases in between. The CDR3 covers 17 residues.

This chain links TRBV11-1 with TRBJ2-5; 15 bases map to TRBD2. V shed 4 bases and J 4 bases; nucleotides not matched to a gene: 4. The CDR3 length is 16 residues. Germline values: CDR1 SGHAT, CDR2 FQDESV (reference sequence). The CDR3 sequence: CASSWTSGGEGETQYF. CDR3 DNA sequence: TGTGCCAGCAGCTGGACTAGCGGGGGGGAAGGAGAGACCCAGTACTTC.

This clonotype has more than one count but fewer than ten. The genes are TRBV6-1 and TRBJ1-2; TRBD1 aligns across 7 bases. V shed 8 bases, J shed 6 bases, and the junction held 9 bases outside the gene matches. The CDR3 totals 13 residues. Germline loops: CDR1 MNHNS, CDR2 SASEGT. Here the CDR3 DNA reads TGTGCCAGCTGGACAGGAGGTGCCGATGGCTACACCTTC. Translating gives CASWTGGADGYTF.

In this sample, this clonotype turned up a few times. The chain carries TRBV11-2 and TRBJ2-3; TRBD2 is a possible D gene (6 bases). CDR3 size: 16 residues. The ends were cut back, 1 base at V and 1 base at J, with 12 bases in the middle. The germline V gene encodes CDR1 SGHAT and CDR2 FQNNGV. For the CDR3, the DNA is TGTGCCAGCAGCTTAGCGGGGGTGGGTGGCACAGATACGCAGTATTTT. It translates to CASSLAGVGGTDTQYF.

The gene calls are TRBV28 and TRBJ1-5; 7 nucleotides align to TRBD1. Unmatched junction bases numbered 6, after V lost 5 bases and J lost 2 bases. CDR3 size: 15 residues. The germline V gene has CDR1 MDHEN and CDR2 SYDVKM. The CDR3 protein is CASSARGKGNQPQHF. For the CDR3, the DNA is TGTGCCAGCAGTGCCAGGGGGAAGGGCAATCAGCCCCAGCATTTT.

In regard to this clonotype: Sequence at one end of the junction differs from germline and may be a read error. J is TRBJ1-2 and V is TRBV7-1, with 10 bases identical to TRBD1. TRBV7-1 is an ORF, with its function uncertain. CDR3 length: 14 residues. The CDR3 region has the DNA TGTGTCAGCAGCCTCCGGGACAGGGGCTATGGCTACACCTTC. It codes for CVSSLRDRGYGYTF.

This chain joins TRBV19 and TRBJ1-1; D possibly corresponds to TRBD1 (5 bases). This CDR3 region has 15 residues. The germline CDR1 and CDR2 sequences are LNHDA and SQIVND (reference sequence). V was trimmed by 2 bases and J by 4 bases, leaving 14 bases between them. The CDR3, as DNA: TGTGCCAGTAGTATATCGGCCGCGGGGCCCACTGAAGCTTTCTTT. Translated, it gives CASSISAAGPTEAFF.

This clonotype was counted only a few times. V usage is TRBV10-3 and J usage is TRBJ1-1; 8 bases map to TRBD1. This CDR3 spans 13 amino acids. Germline values: CDR1 ENHRY, CDR2 SYGVKD. The ends lost 2 bases at V and 6 bases at J; junction bases unmatched: 2. CDR3 in amino acids: CAISEDRGPEAFF. CDR3 in DNA: TGTGCCATCAGTGAGGACAGGGGCCCTGAAGCTTTCTTT.

This clonotype was seen ten or more times. The V gene is TRBV7-2, the J gene TRBJ2-3; D gene unclear. V was shortened by 4 bases and J by 2 bases, with 4 bases between the two germline ends. The CDR3 is made up of 12 amino acids. Germline V CDR1 and CDR2: SGHTA, FQGNSA. CDR3 bases: TGTGCCAGCAGCTATCTCACAGATACGCAGTATTTT. It yields the protein CASSYLTDTQYF.

This chain links TRBV12-3 or TRBV12-4 with TRBJ1-5; weak D call: TRBD1 (6 bases). Trimming took off 4 bases at V and 5 bases at J, with 24 bases between the two ends. The CDR3 has 18 amino acids. The DNA of the CDR3 is TGTGCCAGCAGTTCGGGACATCCGCCGAGGGCCGTTCATCAGCCCCAGCATTTT. Translated, it gives CASSSGHPPRAVHQPQHF.

V gene TRBV29-1 combines with J gene TRBJ1-2; D is perhaps TRBD1 (6 bases). Per the germline V gene, CDR1 is SQVTM and CDR2 is ANQGSEA. CDR3 length: 14 residues. V lost 7 bases and J 6 bases, leaving 21 bases between the germline ends. The CDR3: CSADRGGLGNGYTF. CDR3 in DNA: TGCAGCGCCGATAGGGGGGGACTTGGCAATGGCTACACCTTC.

Concerning this clonotype itself: One base away lies a much larger clone, so this may be a sequencing read error. The chain recombines TRBV7-2 with TRBJ2-1; maybe TRBD1 (6 bases). CDR1 is SGHTA, CDR2 FQGNSA, per germline. V lost 10 bases and J 4 bases, leaving 26 bases between the germline ends. The CDR3 runs to 17 residues. The CDR3 DNA reads TGTGCCAACAGGGTCGAAGAGCTAGCAACCTATTACAATGAGCAGTTCTTC. As protein: CANRVEELATYYNEQFF.